This T cell receptor (beta chain) was recorded in a study of blood T cell repertoires in COVID-19 (TCRdb year 2020). For context, the study as a whole: Samples from collaborators originated in the United States, Italy and Spain and spanned both the acute and convalescent phases of COVID-19. The prospective study material was composed of cDNA or gDNA derived from T cells, B-cell-depleted T cells, or PBMCs. Subjects who had been exposed to COVID-19, were actively infected with it, or had recovered from it provided the deeply sampled blood TCRbeta repertoires that made up the dataset. The repertoires were released in a freely available public database intended as a resource for research on the immune response to SARS-CoV-2. Samples were obtained from the ongoing ImmuneRACE study (first 160 participants) and from about 1,300 subjects provided by 6 global collaborators. Nearly every sample came with metadata listing a de-identified subject ID, COVID-19 status, age in years and sex. Where available, HLA class I and class II types were taken from metadata supplied by the sample provider and were not determined by assay-based typing. General study outcomes and caveats: Clinical and demographic metadata were provided uncurated, with the amount varying by source and participant.

For CDR1 and CDR2, the germline V gene (reference sequence) lists SGHAT and FQDESV. From the cysteine through the phenylalanine, the CDR3 covers 16 amino acids. The DNA shown is the 48-base CDR3, in frame from base 1. Trimmed from V: 4 bases; trimmed from J: 6 bases; junction bases lacking a gene match: 11. One collaborating source in Seattle enrolled patients while the patients were actively infected and followed the patients over time throughout the course of disease. The collaborating institutions used their own protocols to collect whole blood in K2EDTA tubes. For TCRbeta analysis, collaborators shipped samples in one of three forms: frozen whole blood, isolated PBMCs, or DNA extracted from either of those sample types. Remarks on this clone: What antigen it recognizes has not been identified. There are no base qualities to consult, and no much larger clone falls within one base.

The immunoSEQ Assay, a bias-controlled multiplex PCR, was used to amplify TCRbeta CDR3 regions from genomic DNA. In the source study's methods: Nucleated cell counts per sample were estimated from amplification of reference gene primers within the assay. Sequence reads were collapsed and filtered to measure the absolute abundance of every unique TCRbeta CDR3 rearrangement. For each sample, productive Simpson clonality was calculated as the square root of Simpson's diversity index over productive rearrangements. The table comes from immuneACCESS by way of TCRdb, which keeps in-frame sequences with V and J called. Part of the clones is missing from these tables; in studies checked, under half for an unresolved V gene and the rest for unknown reasons. That table is the source of V, J and clone size, and D and trimming were worked out from the DNA. This sample comprises 210,000 or so clones, 80% to 90% of them detected only once. Roughly 2.7% of the sample comes from the top ten.

The receptor was isolated from a man under 40 with COVID-19, enrolled during active disease. Recombination joined TRBV11-1 with TRBJ1-5; the junction holds 8 bases that match TRBD1. The sequencing input was peripheral blood. The CDR3 protein: CASSSDRGARSQPQHF. The sequenced DNA: TGTGCCAGCAGCTCCGACAGGGGAGCCCGGAGTCAGCCCCAGCATTTT. Reference TRBV11-1 and TRBJ1-5 genes cover what lies past the CDR3, so the full variable domain is EAEVAQSPRYKITEKSQAVAFWCDPISGHATLYWYRQILGQGPELLVQFQDESVVDDSQLPKDRFSAERLKGVDSTLKIQPAELGDSAMYLCASSSDRGARSQPQHFGDGTRLSIL.